This T cell receptor (beta chain) was observed in a study of tumor and adjacent non-tumor tissue in lung cancer. Study context: On average, productive TCRbeta reads reached about 4.2 million per sample. Study-wide findings and caveats: Normal lung showed higher cumulative top 100 clone frequency than tumor. TCR diversity was significantly greater in tumor than normal lung tissue.

The length of the CDR3 is 15 residues. In germline, CDR1 is MDHEN, CDR2 SYDVKM. TCRbeta libraries were built with three rounds of nested PCR, modified from ARM-PCR. TCRdb redid the calling of the multiplex PCR reads with MiXCR, one entry per CDR3 protein. The data show 55,000 to 75,000 distinct CDR3 sequences, just under 60% seen once. Notes on this clonotype: Its antigen is not known. A junction boundary mismatches the germline segment, possibly from a read error.

This sample's RNA came from whole unsorted tissue. The sequenced material came from lung tumor tissue. V usage is TRBV28 and J usage is TRBJ2-7; weak D call: TRBD1 (7 bases). The sequence was collected from a man between 50 and 59 years old with non-small cell lung cancer. CDR3 DNA: TGTGCCAGCCATTGGGCGCGGGACAGCCCCTACAAGCAGTACTTC. It specifies CASHWARDSPYKQYF.